Each of the 13 T cell receptor beta chains below was sequenced from the same sample in a study of CXCR3-negative and CXCR3-positive naive CD8 T cells. All TRB cDNA libraries came from 5' RACE performed with UMI labels. TCRdb reprocessed the 5' RACE reads and keeps a single row for each CDR3 protein, giving no DNA. Its table lists 45,000 to 55,000 distinct CDR3 sequences. Specimen: memory CD8+ T cells from blood. These receptors originate from a human donor in good health. Some clones in this sample may be carry-over from other donors' samples.

The chain recombines TRBV9 with TRBJ2-3. Germline-derived CDR1 and CDR2 are SGDLS and YYNGEE. The CDR3 runs 15 residues. CDR3 loop: CASSVGVRTTDTQYF.

The chain uses TRBV6-5 and TRBJ1-4. This CDR3 comprises 15 residues. Germline V gene sequence: CDR1 MNHEY, CDR2 SVGAGI. CDR3 region: CASSYSDAVWEKLFF.

This chain uses TRBV5-1 with TRBJ1-1. Germline loops: CDR1 SGHRS, CDR2 YFSETQ. The CDR3 length is 15 residues. The CDR3 spells CASSLKGAGPTEAFF. The full variable domain, its missing parts supplied by reference TRBV5-1 and TRBJ1-1, is KAGVTQTPRYLIKTRGQQVTLSCSPISGHRSVSWYQQTPGQGLQFLFEYFSETQRNKGNFPGRFSGRQFSNSRSEMNVSTLELGDSALYLCASSLKGAGPTEAFFGQGTRLTVV.

The V gene is TRBV6-2 or TRBV6-3, the J gene TRBJ2-1; with no DNA, the TCRdb D assignment of TRBD2 cannot be verified. This CDR3 contains 15 residues. The germline gives CDR1 MNHEY, CDR2 SVGEGT. CDR3 protein: CASSPGTTAMDEQFF.

V and J are TRBV20-1 and TRBJ1-5; TCRdb indicates TRBD1, and absent DNA this call remains unverified. Germline-derived CDR1 and CDR2 are DFQATT and SNEGSKA (reference sequence). The CDR3 length is 14 residues. CDR3 region: CSAQTRGSNQPQHF.

The rearrangement joins TRBV4-1 to TRBJ2-1; as DNA is missing, the TRBD2 call by TCRdb cannot be tested. Germline V gene lookup returns CDR1 MGHRA and CDR2 YSYEKL. The CDR3 has 16 amino acids. The CDR3 spells CASSTSGGADPNEQFF.

This chain's CDR3 is CSVDPGTVYGYTF. The rearrangement links TRBV29-1 to TRBJ1-2; the TCRdb D gene call, TRBD1, has no DNA to confirm it. In germline, CDR1 is SQVTM, CDR2 ANQGSEA. The CDR3 length is 13 residues.

The genes are TRBV7-3 and TRBJ2-1; TCRdb's assignment of TRBD1 cannot be checked, as there is no DNA. The CDR3 is made up of 15 amino acids. Germline values: CDR1 SGHTA, CDR2 FQGTGA. CDR3 loop: CASSLGTGSYNEQFF.

V usage is TRBV20-1 and J usage is TRBJ2-1. The germline V gene has CDR1 DFQATT and CDR2 SNEGSKA (reference sequence). This CDR3 contains 16 residues. This CDR3 reads CSARDTASGSYNEQFF.

CDR3 loop: CATSTYLTEAFF. This sequence joins TRBV19 and TRBJ1-1. The CDR3 consists of 12 residues. The V gene's germline CDR1 is LNHDA and CDR2 SQIVND (reference sequence).

The chain has TRBV14 and TRBJ1-1; with no DNA, the TCRdb D assignment of TRBD1 cannot be verified. The germline gives CDR1 SGHDN, CDR2 FVKESK. The CDR3 has 15 amino acids. The CDR3: CASSPGQFRGTEAFF.

The chain is built from TRBV21-1 and TRBJ2-7; the TCRdb call, TRBD1, lacks DNA for checking. TRBV21-1 is a recognized pseudogene. CDR3 length equals 16 residues. CDR3 residues: CASSNTWTGVSYEQYF.

CDR3 residues: CASSYSSWTANYGYTF. The chain is built from TRBV6-5 and TRBJ1-2. Germline values: CDR1 MNHEY, CDR2 SVGAGI. CDR3 length: 16 residues.